These T cell receptor beta chains were read from a single sample in a study of blood T cells in healthy people across ages. TCRdb reprocessed the 5' RACE reads via MiXCR and lists one record per CDR3 protein. This sample has about 780,000 distinct CDR3 sequences, with around 50% found just once. Material for sequencing was blood. The receptors originated from a man aged 80 or over in good health. CDR3s include the opening cysteine and the closing phenylalanine or tryptophan. The D gene is left open where the match is weak. Size tells how often a clone was seen (once, few, many) or the class of an expanded clone, and some rows leave it out.

>TRBJ2-5|few|TRBV12-3/TRBV12-4|TRBD2
CASSPGTSGRKTQYF
TGTGCCAGCAGTCCCGGGACTAGCGGGAGAAAGACCCAGTACTTC
>TRBJ2-1|once|TRBV6-1|.
CASSEARRGVGQFF
TGTGCCAGCAGTGAAGCGCGGAGAGGAGTAGGGCAGTTCTTC
>TRBJ2-1|.|TRBV10-3|.
CAISTPRVGSYNEQFF
TGTGCCATCAGTACCCCGCGTGTAGGGTCCTACAATGAGCAGTTCTTC
>TRBJ1-1|.|TRBV29-1|TRBD1
CSAKRGTGGGGTEAFF
TGCAGCGCCAAAAGGGGGACAGGGGGTGGTGGGACTGAAGCTTTCTTT
>TRBJ2-5|.|TRBV28|.
CASHGAGEIETQYF
TGTGCCAGCCATGGGGCAGGGGAGATCGAGACCCAGTACTTC
>TRBJ1-2|.|TRBV10-3|TRBD1
CAIAGTGDNGYTF
TGTGCCATCGCCGGGACAGGGGACAATGGCTACACCTTC
>TRBJ2-2|.|TRBV7-2|.
CASSLTPADAGELFF
TGTGCCAGCAGCTTAACCCCCGCAGACGCCGGGGAGCTGTTTTTT
>TRBJ2-1|few|TRBV5-6|TRBD2
CASSLEGLAGNYEQFF
TGTGCCAGCAGCTTGGAGGGACTAGCGGGAAATTATGAGCAGTTCTTC
>TRBJ2-1|few|TRBV7-9|.
CASSLIGGGSYNEQFF
TGTGCCAGCAGCTTAATAGGGGGAGGCTCCTACAATGAGCAGTTCTTC
>TRBJ2-3|.|TRBV15|.
CATSRDPRSTDTQYF
TGTGCCACCAGCAGAGATCCCCGGAGCACAGATACGCAGTATTTT
>TRBJ1-2|.|TRBV4-2|TRBD1
CASSQDPPGTGSRSYGYTF
TGTGCCAGCAGCCAGGATCCTCCCGGGACAGGTTCGAGGTCCTATGGCTACACCTTC
>TRBJ2-5|.|TRBV28|TRBD1
CASSLPSGQLKNEYF
TGTGCCAGCAGTTTGCCGTCGGGACAGCTAAAGAATGAGTACTTC
>TRBJ2-7|few|TRBV27|TRBD2
CASSLHSGRASYEQYF
TGTGCCAGCAGTTTACATAGCGGGAGGGCCTCCTACGAGCAGTACTTC
>TRBJ2-2|.|TRBV7-2|.
CASSSRTANTGELFF
TGTGCCAGCAGTTCTCGGACCGCGAACACCGGGGAGCTGTTTTTT
>TRBJ2-7|many|TRBV27|TRBD1
CASSFYGQGRDEQYF
TGTGCCAGCAGTTTTTACGGACAGGGTCGGGACGAGCAGTACTTC
>TRBJ2-5|once|TRBV25-1|TRBD2
CASSETLAGLRETQYF
TGTGCCAGCAGTGAAACACTAGCGGGGCTGCGGGAGACCCAGTACTTC
>TRBJ2-1|.|TRBV29-1|.
CSVNHSGQAEQFF
TGCAGCGTTAACCACTCAGGGCAGGCTGAGCAGTTCTTC
>TRBJ2-5|few|TRBV27|TRBD1
CASSPFPTGWETQYF
TGTGCCAGCAGTCCTTTTCCGACAGGGTGGGAGACCCAGTACTTC
>TRBJ2-7|few|TRBV5-1|.
CASSLVLGSNEQYF
TGCGCCAGCAGCTTGGTTCTGGGTTCCAACGAGCAGTACTTC
>TRBJ2-1|.|TRBV28|.
CASSFNWGVGRRYNEQFF
TGTGCCAGCAGTTTTAATTGGGGGGTTGGCCGACGATACAATGAGCAGTTCTTC
>TRBJ2-1|.|TRBV10-3|.
CAISESRTLYNEQFF
TGTGCCATCAGTGAGTCTCGGACCCTATACAATGAGCAGTTCTTC
>TRBJ2-5|.|TRBV28|TRBD2
CASSLVVGTSGGETQYF
TGTGCCAGCAGTCTCGTTGTCGGGACTAGCGGGGGAGAGACCCAGTACTTC
>TRBJ2-7|.|TRBV14|.
CASSPTGPSEQYF
TGTGCCAGCAGCCCGACAGGACCCAGCGAGCAGTACTTC
>TRBJ2-3|few|TRBV10-3|TRBD1
CASTDRERTDTQYF
TGTGCCAGCACTGACAGGGAAAGGACAGATACGCAGTATTTT
>TRBJ2-2|.|TRBV7-2|TRBD2
CASSLGLAPGELFF
TGTGCCAGCAGCTTAGGACTAGCGCCCGGGGAGCTGTTTTTT
>TRBJ2-1|many|TRBV7-2|.
CASTRGSSYNEQFF
TGTGCCAGCACCCGTGGCAGCTCCTACAATGAGCAGTTCTTC
>TRBJ2-7|.|TRBV9|.
CASSEQDWDDEQYF
TGTGCCAGCAGCGAACAGGACTGGGACGACGAGCAGTACTTC
>TRBJ2-1|.|TRBV29-1|.
CSTGAEQFF
TGCAGCACCGGGGCAGAGCAGTTCTTC
>TRBJ2-7|.|TRBV2|TRBD2
CASSEFFSGSSYEQYF
TGTGCCAGCAGTGAATTTTTCAGCGGGAGCTCCTACGAGCAGTACTTC
>TRBJ2-6|.|TRBV10-3|TRBD1
CAISAMGQAVSSGANVLTF
TGTGCCATCAGTGCAATGGGACAGGCTGTAAGCTCTGGGGCCAACGTCCTGACTTTC
>TRBJ2-7|.|TRBV29-1|.
CSVEFSSYEQYF
TGCAGCGTTGAATTCAGCTCCTACGAGCAGTACTTC
>TRBJ2-5|.|TRBV30|.
CAWSSQTLQETQYF
TGTGCCTGGAGTTCGCAGACCCTCCAAGAGACCCAGTACTTC
>TRBJ1-1|.|TRBV9|.
CASSVEDLSEAFF
TGTGCCAGCAGCGTAGAGGATTTGAGTGAAGCTTTCTTT
>TRBJ2-1|medium-sized|TRBV3-1|.
CASSQVEGFNEQFF
TGTGCCAGCAGCCAAGTAGAAGGTTTCAATGAGCAGTTCTTC
>TRBJ2-5|.|TRBV7-2|TRBD2
CASSPSGYQETQYF
TGTGCCAGCAGCCCTAGCGGGTACCAAGAGACCCAGTACTTC
>TRBJ2-1|few|TRBV6-5|.
CASRDPGSSAHEQFF
TGTGCCAGCAGAGACCCGGGATCATCGGCCCATGAGCAGTTCTTC
>TRBJ2-6|.|TRBV20-1|.
CSARGGAGANVLTF
TGCAGTGCTAGAGGGGGGGCCGGGGCCAACGTCCTGACTTTC
>TRBJ1-2|many|TRBV10-3|.
CAISDAGNGYTF
TGTGCCATCAGTGACGCGGGGAATGGCTACACCTTC
>TRBJ2-5|.|TRBV27|.
CASSMAGQRQETQYF
TGTGCCAGCAGTATGGCGGGACAGCGCCAAGAGACCCAGTACTTC
>TRBJ2-7|.|TRBV28|.
CASSLYRGIYEQYF
TGTGCCAGCAGTTTATATCGGGGGATATACGAGCAGTACTTC
>TRBJ2-1|.|TRBV7-3|TRBD2
CASSSTSSGRAGEQFF
TGTGCCAGCAGCTCGACATCTAGCGGGAGGGCGGGTGAGCAGTTCTTC
>TRBJ1-4|.|TRBV6-5|.
CASSPPLGQGRGKLFF
TGTGCCAGCAGCCCACCCTTGGGACAAGGACGAGGAAAACTGTTTTTT
>TRBJ1-1|.|TRBV2|.
CASGQVRTEALF
TGTGCCAGCGGCCAAGTGAGGACAGAAGCTTTATTT
>TRBJ1-1|.|TRBV4-1|TRBD1
CASSQSLFANRGGNTEAFF
TGCGCCAGCAGCCAATCTTTATTCGCAAACAGGGGCGGGAACACTGAAGCTTTCTTT
>TRBJ1-2|.|TRBV10-3|.
CAISESGGANYGYTF
TGTGCCATCAGTGAGTCCGGGGGGGCCAACTATGGCTACACCTTC
>TRBJ2-1|few|TRBV20-1|.
CSARDGRKNEQFF
TGCAGTGCTAGAGATGGGCGCAAGAATGAGCAGTTCTTC
>TRBJ2-1|.|TRBV12-3/TRBV12-4|TRBD2
CASSVSGPRNEQFF
TGTGCCAGCAGTGTTAGCGGGCCGCGCAATGAGCAGTTCTTC
>TRBJ1-2|.|TRBV27|TRBD1
CASSLSGTGDGYTF
TGTGCCAGCAGTTTATCGGGCACAGGGGATGGCTACACCTTC
>TRBJ1-2|.|TRBV6-6|.
CAGTRGDYGYTF
TGTGCCGGCACAAGGGGGGACTATGGCTACACCTTC
>TRBJ2-1|few|TRBV7-7|TRBD1
CASSLGTGKDNEQFF
TGTGCCAGCAGCTTAGGGACAGGGAAAGACAATGAGCAGTTCTTC
>TRBJ1-2|.|TRBV20-1|.
CSARQPRKDYGYTF
TGCAGTGCTAGACAACCCCGGAAAGACTATGGCTACACCTTC
>TRBJ2-1|.|TRBV9|TRBD2
CASSVSSGDNEQFF
TGTGCCAGCAGCGTGTCTAGCGGGGATAATGAGCAGTTCTTC
>TRBJ2-3|.|TRBV20-1|.
CSARLGVSTDTQYF
TGCAGTGCTAGACTCGGGGTTAGCACAGATACGCAGTATTTT
>TRBJ2-7|few|TRBV7-9|.
CASSFRHNEQYF
TGTGCCAGCAGCTTTCGCCACAACGAGCAGTACTTC
>TRBJ2-7|.|TRBV20-1|.
CSARRDERYF
TGCAGTGCTAGAAGGGACGAGCGGTACTTC